This is a list of T cell receptor beta chains from one sample in a study of CD8 T cells in ankylosing spondylitis. MiXCR, applied by TCRdb to the 5' RACE reads, yields one record per CDR3 protein. The sample holds around 150,000 distinct CDR3 sequences, about a third seen once. The sample consisted of synovial fluid, either unsorted or a sorted T cell fraction (not recorded which). Receptors originate from a male donor with ankylosing spondylitis. Both conserved end residues are part of each CDR3. D genes are given only for firm matches. Size is stated for part of the rows, as once, few or many counts, or as a class when the clone is expanded.

TRBD1	TRBJ2-3	.	TRBV4-3	TGCGCCAGCAGCCAAGACAGGGGGCCAGATACGCAGTATTTT	CASSQDRGPDTQYF
TRBD2	TRBJ2-2	medium-sized	TRBV20-1	TGCAGTGCTAGGGGAGCGGGGCCGGAGAGAAACACCGGGGAGCTGTTTTTT	CSARGAGPERNTGELFF
TRBD2	TRBJ2-3	few	TRBV28	TGTGCCAGCACCTCCTATCCCCCTCTAGCGGGCCCCCCGCAGTATTTT	CASTSYPPLAGPPQYF
.	TRBJ2-6	few	TRBV29-1	TGCAGCGTCTCCCTAGGGGCCAACGTCCTGACTTTC	CSVSLGANVLTF
.	TRBJ2-7	few	TRBV20-1	TGCAGTGCTAGAGCAACGACAGTAGAGTACGAGCAGTACTTC	CSARATTVEYEQYF
TRBD2	TRBJ2-2	many	TRBV29-1	TGCAGCGTTGCGGCCCGGGAGGTCACCGGGGAGCTGTTTTTT	CSVAAREVTGELFF
TRBD2	TRBJ2-1	.	TRBV7-3	TGTGCCAGCAGCTTAGAGTCTAGCGGGAACAATGAGCAGTTCTTC	CASSLESSGNNEQFF
TRBD1	TRBJ1-5	.	TRBV7-8	TGTGCCAGCAGCTTAGTAGGGACAGGCCGATTGCCCCAGCATTTT	CASSLVGTGRLPQHF
TRBD2	TRBJ2-5	.	TRBV9	TGTGCCAGCAGCGCCCTAGCGGGGCTCCAAGAGACCCAGTACTTC	CASSALAGLQETQYF
.	TRBJ1-1	.	TRBV5-1	TGCGCCAGCAGCTTGGATCTGGGGGCGCGAACTGAAGCTTTCTTT	CASSLDLGARTEAFF
TRBD1	TRBJ2-3	few	TRBV5-1	TGCGCCAGCAGCTTGGCCGACAGGGGACCCACAGATACGCAGTATTTT	CASSLADRGPTDTQYF
.	TRBJ1-1	.	TRBV9	TGTGCCAGCAGCCCCGGGGGGGGTTTCACTGAAGCTTTCTTT	CASSPGGGFTEAFF
.	TRBJ2-1	few	TRBV12-3/TRBV12-4	TGTGCCAGCAGACTAACAGGGCGAGGTGAGCAGTTCTTC	CASRLTGRGEQFF
.	TRBJ2-7	few	TRBV29-1	TGCAGCGTTGAAGGGGCAGGTAAAGAGCAGTACTTC	CSVEGAGKEQYF
TRBD2	TRBJ2-1	few	TRBV24-1	TGTGCCACCAGTGACCCCGGGACTAGCGGGAGGAGGGATGAGCAGTTCTTC	CATSDPGTSGRRDEQFF
.	TRBJ1-5	many	TRBV5-1	TGCGCCAGCAGAGCAATGGACGGGTCAGGGCCCCAGCATTTT	CASRAMDGSGPQHF